A single sample is the source of the 18 T cell receptor beta chains below, sequenced in a study of shared clonotypes between healthy human individuals. The table came from immunoSEQ multiplex PCR; TCRdb's copy has only in-frame clones and leaves some out. The sample holds more than 400,000 clones, around 85% seen once. Material for sequencing was PBMCs. The source of these receptors is a woman in her thirties or forties in good health. Some clones in this sample may be carry-over from other donors' samples.

The chain joins TRBV10-3 to TRBJ1-2; possible D gene TRBD1, 5 bases. Germline V CDR1 and CDR2: ENHRY, SYGVKD. V lost 3 bases and J 3 bases, leaving 11 bases between the germline ends. This CDR3 comprises 14 residues. The CDR3 reads CAISEQVEHYGYTF. In DNA, the CDR3 is TGTGCCATCAGTGAACAGGTGGAGCACTATGGCTACACCTTC.

J is TRBJ2-7 and V is TRBV19; no firm D call. This CDR3 is built from 14 residues. CDR1 and CDR2 from the germline V gene are LNHDA and SQIVND (reference sequence). Trimming cost V 2 bases and J 4 bases, with 12 bases left between them. Here the CDR3 DNA reads TGTGCCAGTAGTATAAGGGCAGAGACTTACGAGCAGTACTTC. Amino acid sequence: CASSIRAETYEQYF. The full variable domain, rest sourced from reference TRBV19 and TRBJ2-7, is DGGITQSPKYLFRKEGQNVTLSCEQNLNHDAMYWYRQDPGQGLRLIYYSQIVNDFQKGDIAEGYSVSREKKESFPLTVTSAQKNPTAFYLCASSIRAETYEQYFGPGTRLTVT.

V gene TRBV18 combines with J gene TRBJ1-2; tentative D call: TRBD1 (5 bases). CDR3 length: 15 residues. The V end lost 3 bases, the J end lost 5 bases, and 16 bases lay between the germline ends. The germline V gene has CDR1 KGHSH and CDR2 LQKENI. The CDR3 spells CASSPTDGAIYGYTF. The CDR3 DNA follows: TGTGCCAGCTCACCTACGGACGGGGCCATTTATGGCTACACCTTC.

Comment on this clone: This probably arose from a read error, given a far larger clone one base away. V and J are TRBV14 and TRBJ2-5, with D unresolved. Trimming took off 1 base at V and 0 bases at J, with 12 bases between the two ends. In germline, CDR1 is SGHDN, CDR2 FVKESK. There are 16 residues in the CDR3. DNA for the CDR3: TGTGCCAGCAGCCAAGTGTGGGGATTGTACCAAGAGACCCAGTACTTC. This codes for CASSQVWGLYQETQYF.

Worth noting for this clone: A far larger clone is just one base off, so this is likely a read error. Other DNA sequences of this sample code for an identical CDR3. The CDR3 is CACHRGSGNTIYF. DNA for the CDR3: TGTGCTTGCCACCGCGGTTCTGGAAACACCATATATTTT. The genes are TRBV30 and TRBJ1-3; D is undetermined. CDR1 is GTSNPN, CDR2 SVGIG, per germline (reference sequence). The CDR3 covers 13 residues.

The chain recombines TRBV7-2 with TRBJ2-7; D is ambiguous. The ends were cut back, 1 base at V and 4 bases at J, with 14 bases in the middle. The CDR3 extends over 15 amino acids. Germline values: CDR1 SGHTA, CDR2 FQGNSA. The CDR3 protein is CASSLEVSGVYEQYF. The CDR3 DNA reads TGTGCCAGCAGCTTAGAAGTTTCAGGAGTTTACGAGCAGTACTTC.

The genes are TRBV2 and TRBJ1-1; a weak D match, TRBD1 (6 bases). The ends were cut back, 11 bases at V and 0 bases at J, with 13 bases in the middle. Germline-derived CDR1 and CDR2 are SNHLY and FYNNEI. The CDR3 totals 13 residues. The CDR3, as DNA: TGTGCCGCACAGGGTGACATGAACACTGAAGCTTTCTTT. Its translation: CAAQGDMNTEAFF. Using reference TRBV2 and TRBJ1-1 for the parts outside the CDR3, the full variable domain is EPEVTQTPSHQVTQMGQEVILRCVPISNHLYFYWYRQILGQKVEFLVSFYNNEISEKSEIFDDQFSVERPDGSNFTLKIRSTKLEDSAMYFCAAQGDMNTEAFFGQGTRLTVV.

This chain uses TRBV4-3 with TRBJ2-7; D is tentatively TRBD1 or TRBD2 (5 bases each). Germline CDR1 LGHNA, CDR2 YSLEER. The CDR3 has 16 residues. Trimming removed 3 bases from V and 0 bases from J, with 15 bases in between. The CDR3 DNA is TGCGCCAGCAGCCAGACCTACGGGGACCTCTCCTACGAGCAGTACTTC. Translating gives CASSQTYGDLSYEQYF.

Worth noting for this clone: Given a much more abundant clone one base away, this may be a read error. The chain is built from TRBV28 and TRBJ2-1; 9 nucleotides agree with TRBD2. The germline V gene has CDR1 MDHEN and CDR2 SYDVKM. The length of the CDR3 is 15 residues. CDR3 in DNA: TGTGCCATCAGTTCAGCGGGGGGCCCTCACAATGAGCAGTTCTTC. Its protein product is CAISSAGGPHNEQFF.

This rearrangement joins TRBV5-1 to TRBJ2-3; TRBD2 aligns across 8 bases. CDR3 length: 15 amino acids. The germline V gene has CDR1 SGHRS and CDR2 YFSETQ. V lost 3 bases and J lost 3; bases outside the gene matches: 6. The CDR3 bases are TGCGCCAGCAGCTCGGGACTAGGGACGACAGATACGCAGTATTTT. It specifies CASSSGLGTTDTQYF.

In the case of this clone: A much larger clonotype is one base distant, so this may be a read error. The chain employs TRBV6-1 and TRBJ1-6; 9 bases match TRBD1. This CDR3 has 15 amino acids. The V segment lost 4 bases and the J segment 9 bases; nucleotides outside the gene matches: 7. Germline values: CDR1 MNHNS, CDR2 SASEGT. The CDR3 spells CASSGQGQGGSPLHF. Here the CDR3 DNA reads TGTGCCAGCAGTGGCCAGGGACAGGGTGGTTCACCCCTCCACTTT.

The rearrangement uses TRBV6-1 and TRBJ2-1; 10 nucleotides agree with TRBD1. The CDR3 is 14 residues long. Germline CDR1 is MNHNS and CDR2 is SASEGT. Trimming took 5 bases from V and 7 from J; bases not matched to a gene: 5. The CDR3 spells CASSRQGAHNEQFF. The CDR3 bases are TGTGCCAGCAGTCGACAGGGGGCACATAATGAGCAGTTCTTC.

The rearrangement joins TRBV10-3 to TRBJ2-5; possibly TRBD2 for D (7 bases). In germline, CDR1 is ENHRY, CDR2 SYGVKD. The CDR3 is 14 residues long. V was pared by 3 bases and J by 5 bases, with 13 bases between. The CDR3 sequence is CAISDGGGGETQYF. CDR3 nucleotides: TGTGCCATCAGTGACGGAGGGGGAGGGGAGACCCAGTACTTC.

Comment on this clone: This likely came from a read error, as a far larger clone is one base away. The sample carries other DNA sequences with the same CDR3. The V and J genes are TRBV30 and TRBJ2-6; D is perhaps TRBD1 (5 bases). CDR1 and CDR2 (germline): GTSNPN, SVGIG (reference sequence). This CDR3 is built from 13 residues. The CDR3 DNA follows: TGTGCCGGAAGGGGTGCTGGGGCCAACGTCCTGACCTTC. It is translated as CAGRGAGANVLTF.

The rearrangement links TRBV18 to TRBJ2-6; no clear D. Germline values: CDR1 KGHSH, CDR2 LQKENI. The CDR3 totals 15 residues. V lost 2 bases and J 2 bases, leaving 7 bases between the germline ends. This chain's CDR3 is CASSPNTPGANVLTF. CDR3 DNA sequence: TGTGCCAGCTCACCAAATACCCCTGGGGCCAACGTCCTGACTTTC.

V usage is TRBV5-1 and J usage is TRBJ2-7; D tentatively fits TRBD1 or TRBD2 (5 bases each). V gave up 2 bases and J gave up 3 bases, with 9 bases separating them. This CDR3 is 13 amino acids long. CDR1 is SGHRS, CDR2 YFSETQ, per germline. The CDR3 loop reads CASSFGTVYEQYF. The CDR3 DNA reads TGCGCCAGCAGCTTTGGGACGGTCTACGAGCAGTACTTC.

As for this clone: A far larger clone is one nucleotide away, so this likely arose from a read error. This chain links TRBV30 with TRBJ1-2, with unresolved D. There are 13 residues in the CDR3. Germline CDR1 reads GTSNPN; CDR2 reads SVGIG (reference sequence). The CDR3 loop is CSWIGSPNYGYTF. In DNA form, the CDR3 reads TGTTCCTGGATTGGGAGTCCTAACTATGGCTACACCTTC.

The table lists this clone with a count of one. Other nucleotide sequences from this sample produce the same CDR3. This rearrangement joins TRBV29-1 to TRBJ1-1; possible D gene TRBD1, 6 bases. Germline values: CDR1 SQVTM, CDR2 ANQGSEA. The germline V and J ends were trimmed by 6 bases and 8 bases, with 22 bases remaining between them. The CDR3 is 14 amino acids. The CDR3 loop reads CSVSFGTGCTEAFF. The CDR3 DNA reads as TGCAGCGTCTCCTTCGGTACAGGGTGCACCGAAGCTTTCTTT.